This TCR beta chain was found in a study of shared clonotypes between healthy human individuals. Profiled with immunoSEQ multiplex PCR; TCRdb holds only in-frame clones, not every one. The repertoire holds fewer than 2.5 million clones, over 85% seen once, with about 0.38% in the top ten. This CDR3 spans 14 amino acids. Germline V gives CDR1 SGHRS, CDR2 YFSETQ. The germline V and J ends were trimmed by 4 bases and 2 bases, with 12 bases remaining between them. The TCR was taken from a man between 18 and 29 years old in good health. Some clones in this sample may be carry-over from other donors' samples. J is TRBJ2-5 and V is TRBV5-1, with D possibly being TRBD1 or TRBD2 (5 bases each). The sample was naive CD4+ T cells from PBMCs. Subset meaning: CD45RA+ positively selected. The CDR3 loop is CASSPMGVQETQYF. The DNA of the CDR3 is TGCGCCAGCAGCCCGATGGGGGTACAAGAGACCCAGTACTTC.